This is a list of T cell receptor beta chains from one sample in a study of T-cell reconstitution after alpha-beta-depleted transplantation in children. One entry per CDR3 protein results from TCRdb running MiXCR on the PCR reads. Among a few hundred thousand distinct CDR3 sequences listed, about 9.5% were seen once. Here the sequenced sample was PBMCs from the stem cell graft donor, taken from the stem cell graft. All receptors derive from a human donor who donated a stem cell graft to a child with acute lymphoblastic leukemia. Each CDR3 is given with its conserved first and last residue. Each record gives: D gene, clone size, V gene, CDR3 protein. The D gene is left open where the match is weak. Not all rows give a size; the values are once, few, many and, for expanded clones, a class.

>TRBD2|NA|TRBV29-1
CSVELGGVSSEQYF
>NA|NA|TRBV14
CASSLGYEQFF
>TRBD2|few|TRBV7-2
CASSLDASGGRETQYF
>NA|NA|TRBV3-1
CASSRGHLSGNEQFF
>NA|few|TRBV11-2
CASSLNPPPSSAKNIQYF
>NA|few|TRBV27
CASTGRYNSPLHF
>NA|NA|TRBV28
CASQGGYGYTF
>TRBD2|few|TRBV6-2/TRBV6-3
CASSLSGAGGNEQFF
>NA|many|TRBV29-1
CSTQKGFAETQYF
>TRBD1|NA|TRBV6-4
CASSALPGGLTEAFF
>TRBD2|NA|TRBV20-1
CSARGGGRTDTQYF
>NA|many|TRBV5-1
CASSSRGIKTDTQYF
>NA|few|TRBV27
CASSTGMAVRGGAPNEQYF
>TRBD2|NA|TRBV11-2
CASSLIFPGAGGSSYEQYF
>TRBD1|few|TRBV15
CATSRGQGRMNTEAFF
>TRBD1|many|TRBV29-1
CSVGSVSFWDRGQFF
>TRBD1|few|TRBV6-2/TRBV6-3
CASSAMGTENTGELFF
>NA|few|TRBV20-1
CSARDSRTQETQYF
>TRBD1|NA|TRBV10-3
CAISEPGQVTTGGNTIYF
>NA|NA|TRBV4-1
CASSQDPGGGGEKLFF
>NA|NA|TRBV6-2/TRBV6-3
CASSYWSPTNTEAFF
>TRBD1|NA|TRBV7-9
CASSSGQGHTEAFF
>NA|NA|TRBV6-2/TRBV6-3
CASRPGAPDEQYF
>TRBD1|few|TRBV9
CASSYLVTGQGSDTIYF
>NA|few|TRBV6-5
CASSYSPSDYEQYF
>TRBD2|many|TRBV20-1
CSASRGLAGGSGEQYF
>NA|many|TRBV10-2
CASRDPGSKNIQYF
>NA|NA|TRBV7-2
CASSLEQDFSSYEQYF
>TRBD1|few|TRBV18
CASSRQGGEQYF
>NA|many|TRBV10-3
CAIKGTDQETQYF